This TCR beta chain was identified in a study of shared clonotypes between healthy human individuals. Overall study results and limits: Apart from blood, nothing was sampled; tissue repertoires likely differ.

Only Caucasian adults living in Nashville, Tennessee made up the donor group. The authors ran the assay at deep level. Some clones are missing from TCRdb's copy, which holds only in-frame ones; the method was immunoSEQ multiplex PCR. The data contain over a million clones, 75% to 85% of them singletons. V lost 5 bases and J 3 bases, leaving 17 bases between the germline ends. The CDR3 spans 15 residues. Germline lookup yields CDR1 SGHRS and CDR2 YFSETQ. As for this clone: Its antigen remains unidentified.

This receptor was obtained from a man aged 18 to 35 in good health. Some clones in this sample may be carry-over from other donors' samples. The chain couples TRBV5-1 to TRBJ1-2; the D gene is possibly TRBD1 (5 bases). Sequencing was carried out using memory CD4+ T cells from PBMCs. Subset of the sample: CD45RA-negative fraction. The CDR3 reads CASSPLRGWDYGYTF. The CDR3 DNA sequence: TGCGCCAGCAGTCCTTTGAGGGGTTGGGACTATGGCTACACCTTC.